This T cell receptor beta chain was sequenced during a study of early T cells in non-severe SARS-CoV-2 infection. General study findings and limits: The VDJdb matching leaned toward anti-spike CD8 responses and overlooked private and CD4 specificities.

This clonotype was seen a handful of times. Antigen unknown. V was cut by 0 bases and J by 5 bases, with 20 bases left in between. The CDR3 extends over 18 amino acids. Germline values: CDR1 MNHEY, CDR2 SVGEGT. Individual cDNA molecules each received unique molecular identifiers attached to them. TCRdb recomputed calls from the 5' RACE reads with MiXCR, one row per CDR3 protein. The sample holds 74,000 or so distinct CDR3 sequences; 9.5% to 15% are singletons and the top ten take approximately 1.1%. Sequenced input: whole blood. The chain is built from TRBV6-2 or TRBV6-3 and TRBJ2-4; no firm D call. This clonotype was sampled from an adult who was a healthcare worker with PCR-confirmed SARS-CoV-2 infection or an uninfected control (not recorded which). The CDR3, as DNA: TGTGCCAGCAGTTACTCGATCCCAAGTGTTAAACGGGAAAACATTCAGTACTTC. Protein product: CASSYSIPSVKRENIQYF.